What follows is one TCR beta chain and its context. Ten or more counts support this clonotype. The antigen it binds to is not known. No base-level quality is on record; no much larger clone is a single base apart. These data belong to a study of CD4 and CD8 cells across lung adenocarcinoma regions (dated by TCRdb to between 2018 and 2020). Study-wide context: To look at intratumor heterogeneity in the T cell receptor repertoire, the study compared tumor centers against tumor margins.

Patients with localized lung adenocarcinoma, a subtype of non-small cell lung cancer, were used as donors. Samples were obtained from the centers of localized lung adenocarcinomas. For TCR repertoire analysis, CD8+ T cells from tumor tissue were profiled separately from CD4+ T cells. Library creation used PCR. The listed sequencing device is HiSeq X Ten. The raw public data were reprocessed by TCRdb itself: fastp quality trimming at Q25, MiXCR clonotype calling, in-frame beta chains only. CDR3 protein duplicates are merged, each entry listing the most common genes and DNA. This sample comprises tens of thousands of distinct CDR3 sequences, 40% to 60% of them detected only once. The ten largest clones represent around 50% of the sample. The CDR3, cysteine through phenylalanine, is 14 amino acids long. CDR3 DNA is the only sequence kept; it has 42 bases, read in frame from the first base. The germline V gene gives CDR1 as MNHEY and CDR2 as SVGEGT. V loses 8 bases of germline sequence and J loses 4 bases, and the interval between the two ends is 17 bases.

Rearrangement joined TRBV6-2 or TRBV6-3 to TRBJ2-5; the D call is possibly TRBD1 or TRBD2, each sharing 7 bases. The sample consisted of CD8+ T cells from the center of a lung tumor. The intended sense of this specimen's cell subset or site label: tumor center region. The clonotype comes from a male donor with lung adenocarcinoma. The CD4 and CD8 labels of this study may be unreliable. The DNA reads TGTGCCAGCGGGGAGGGGGCGCTGGGAGAGACCCAGTACTTC. Translated, this is CASGEGALGETQYF.